Below are 12 T cell receptor beta chains sequenced from a single sample in a study of PD-1 blockade in mismatch repair-deficient tumors. Profiled with immunoSEQ multiplex PCR; TCRdb holds only in-frame clones, not every one. The data show about 51,000 clones, over 65% seen once. The source was peripheral blood, collected 4 weeks after starting pembrolizumab. These receptors were taken from an adult with mismatch repair-deficient cancer.

The chain joins TRBV9 to TRBJ2-2, with a weak D call TRBD2 (6 bases). CDR1 is SGDLS and CDR2 is YYNGEE in the germline V gene. This CDR3 comprises 15 residues. V shed 0 bases and J shed 4 bases, with 10 bases lying between them. CDR3: CASSVDTSITGELFF. In DNA form, the CDR3 reads TGTGCCAGCAGCGTAGATACTAGCATCACCGGGGAGCTGTTTTTT.

V usage is TRBV5-8 and J usage is TRBJ2-2; a weak D match, TRBD1 (5 bases). The ends were cut back, 0 bases at V and 4 bases at J, with 10 bases in the middle. The CDR3 has 15 residues. The germline CDR1 and CDR2 sequences are SGHTS and YDEGEE. CDR3 in amino acids: CASSLEQVLTGELFF. DNA for the CDR3: TGTGCCAGCAGCTTGGAACAGGTCCTCACCGGGGAGCTGTTTTTT.

The V gene is TRBV5-1, the J gene TRBJ2-3; D remains ambiguous. Germline loops: CDR1 SGHRS, CDR2 YFSETQ. Between the trimmed V and J ends, which lost 5 bases and 0 bases, there was a span of 10 bases. The CDR3 contains 14 residues. The CDR3 loop reads CASSLGSSTDTQYF. CDR3 sequence (DNA): TGCGCCAGCAGTCTAGGATCTAGCACAGATACGCAGTATTTT.

The rearrangement uses TRBV4-2 and TRBJ2-3; TRBD2 agrees at 12 bases. After removal of 3 bases from V and 3 bases from J, the junction contained 4 bases not matched to a gene. The V gene's germline CDR1 is LGHNA and CDR2 YNFKEQ. There are 16 residues in the CDR3. CDR3 region: CASSQELAGGTDTQYF. In nucleotides, the CDR3 is TGTGCCAGCAGCCAGGAACTAGCGGGAGGTACAGATACGCAGTATTTT.

This clone was seen more than once but under ten times. The V call is TRBV2, the J call TRBJ2-1, with 9 bases aligning to TRBD2. CDR3 length: 16 residues. The junction had 6 bases not matched to a gene; V was cut back by 3 bases and J by 3 bases. CDR1 is SNHLY, CDR2 FYNNEI, per germline. The DNA for the CDR3 is TGTGCCAGCAGTGAGGCAGCGGGGGGATACTACAATGAGCAGTTCTTC. It codes for CASSEAAGGYYNEQFF.

The V gene is TRBV7-9, the J gene TRBJ2-4; D could derive from TRBD1 or TRBD2 (5 bases each). Germline V gives CDR1 SEHNR, CDR2 FQNEAQ (reference sequence). The length of the CDR3 is 15 residues. V lost 0 bases to trimming and J lost 8 bases, with 14 bases between them. This CDR3 reads CASSLAWGIEDIQYF. The CDR3 nucleotides read TGTGCCAGCAGCTTAGCGTGGGGGATTGAGGACATTCAGTACTTC.

The chain uses TRBV15 and TRBJ2-1, with D perhaps TRBD2 (6 bases). Germline CDR1 reads LNHNV; CDR2 reads YYDKDF (reference sequence). V lost 1 base and J 2 bases, leaving 12 bases between the germline ends. This CDR3 spans 16 amino acids. The CDR3 spells CATSRGRDWPYNEQFF. For the CDR3, the DNA is TGTGCCACCAGCAGAGGTCGGGACTGGCCCTACAATGAGCAGTTCTTC.

V gene TRBV7-2 combines with J gene TRBJ2-3; D possibly matches TRBD1 or TRBD2 (5 bases each). CDR1 and CDR2 from the germline V gene are SGHTA and FQGNSA. The CDR3 has 16 residues. V lost 3 bases, J lost 3 bases, and 16 bases lay in between. This CDR3 reads CASSFFRERVTDTQYF. DNA of the CDR3: TGTGCCAGCAGCTTTTTCAGGGAGAGGGTGACAGATACGCAGTATTTT.

The rearrangement uses TRBV11-2 and TRBJ2-5; D possibly corresponds to TRBD2 (5 bases). The germline V and J ends were trimmed by 1 base and 0 bases, with 9 bases remaining between them. The germline CDR1 and CDR2 sequences are SGHAT and FQNNGV. This CDR3 has 15 residues. The CDR3 reads CASSLGETYQETQYF. The CDR3 nucleotides read TGTGCCAGCAGCTTAGGGGAGACATACCAAGAGACCCAGTACTTC.

The chain links TRBV6-5 to TRBJ1-1, with D unresolved. The germline gives CDR1 MNHEY, CDR2 SVGAGI. V was cut by 2 bases and J by 5 bases, with 12 bases left in between. This CDR3 is built from 14 residues. CDR3 in amino acids: CASSYGKGKTEAFF. In DNA form, the CDR3 reads TGTGCCAGCAGTTACGGGAAGGGTAAAACTGAAGCTTTCTTT.

This rearrangement joins TRBV7-6 to TRBJ1-5; possibly TRBD1 for D (6 bases). Germline values: CDR1 SGHVS, CDR2 FNYEAQ. The CDR3 totals 15 residues. V was shortened by 2 bases and J by 0 bases, with 8 bases between the two germline ends. The CDR3 protein is CASSLSRGSNQPQHF. In nucleotides, the CDR3 is TGTGCCAGCAGCTTAAGCAGGGGTAGCAATCAGCCCCAGCATTTT.

V is TRBV7-6 and J is TRBJ2-2; D gene ambiguous. Germline CDR1 is SGHVS and CDR2 is FNYEAQ. V dropped 5 bases and J dropped 4 bases, with 11 bases sitting between them. The CDR3 contains 14 residues. The CDR3 reads CASSPTIGTGELFF. The CDR3 DNA reads as TGTGCCAGCAGCCCAACGATAGGCACCGGGGAGCTGTTTTTT.